One sample yielded the 26 T cell receptor beta chains listed below, sequenced in a study of shared clonotypes between healthy human individuals (dated by TCRdb to 2018 to 2020). The library was made by the immunoSEQ multiplex PCR assay. The source is immuneACCESS, and TCRdb retained only in-frame sequences with V and J called. Part of the clones is not carried over; for the studies checked, unresolved V genes explain less than half of this, and the remainder is unexplained. This sample is represented by 2 million to 3 million clones; 93% of them were singletons. Of the sample, approximately 0.36% is held by the ten largest clones. Input material: naive CD4+ T cells from PBMCs. The cell subset or site label for this specimen denotes: CD45RA+ positively selected. Source of these receptors: a man aged 18 to 30 in good health. Some clones in this sample may be carry-over from other donors' samples.

This clone was observed a single time. This chain connects TRBV7-2 to TRBJ1-3; D is ambiguous. Germline CDR1 SGHTA, CDR2 FQGNSA. The CDR3 length is 16 residues. Trimming removed 5 bases at V and 1 base at J, with 15 bases between. The CDR3 nucleotides read TGTGCCAGCAGCCCAACCCGTGAAGTTTCTGGAAACACCATATATTTT. It specifies CASSPTREVSGNTIYF.

The gene calls are TRBV11-2 and TRBJ2-5, with D perhaps TRBD2 (5 bases). CDR1 and CDR2 (germline): SGHAT, FQNNGV. The V end lost 5 bases, the J end lost 4 bases, and 20 bases lay between the germline ends. CDR3 length: 16 amino acids. The CDR3 DNA follows: TGTGCCAGCAGCGAACTTAGCGCCACCGGGCTAGAGACCCAGTACTTC. Amino acid sequence: CASSELSATGLETQYF.

V and J are TRBV28 and TRBJ2-2; D gene uncertain. V was clipped by 5 bases and J by 6 bases, with 10 bases between them. The CDR3 extends over 13 amino acids. CDR1 is MDHEN, CDR2 SYDVKM, per germline. The CDR3 coding sequence is TGTGCCAGCAGTGAAATATGGCCCGGGGAGCTGTTTTTT. Amino acid sequence: CASSEIWPGELFF.

The J gene is TRBJ2-3, the V gene TRBV18, with D hard to call. This CDR3 is 11 amino acids long. Germline-derived CDR1 and CDR2 are KGHSH and LQKENI. The V end was cut by 6 bases, the J end by 5 bases, with 6 bases between. The CDR3 DNA reads TGTGCCAGCTCGTCCGGAGATACGCAGTATTTT. This encodes CASSSGDTQYF.

This sequence joins TRBV7-9 and TRBJ2-7, with 8 bases that match TRBD1. V was clipped by 5 bases and J by 5 bases; unmatched bases: 14. The germline CDR1 and CDR2 sequences are SEHNR and FQNEAQ (reference sequence). The CDR3 extends over 16 amino acids. Written as DNA, the CDR3 is TGTGCCAGCAGCCAAACGGTCCGGGACAGGTCTGACGAGCAGTACTTC. Translated: CASSQTVRDRSDEQYF.

V gene TRBV2 combines with J gene TRBJ1-1; D may be TRBD1 (5 bases). V lost 6 bases and J 7 bases, leaving 12 bases between the germline ends. The CDR3 consists of 12 residues. CDR1 is SNHLY, CDR2 FYNNEI, per germline. As DNA, the CDR3 is TGTGCCAGCAGGGGGGATTATGGTGAAGCTTTCTTT. Translating it yields CASRGDYGEAFF.

The chain links TRBV28 to TRBJ1-2; D uncertain. The V end lost 2 bases, the J end lost 2 bases, and 9 bases lay between the germline ends. The CDR3 is 14 residues long. Germline assignment: CDR1 MDHEN and CDR2 SYDVKM. CDR3 DNA: TGTGCCAGCAGTTTAGTTGGGGAAAACTATGGCTACACCTTC. It encodes CASSLVGENYGYTF.

The chain joins TRBV7-2 to TRBJ2-3; D possibly corresponds to TRBD2 (6 bases). Deletions cut 0 bases from V and 3 bases from J, with 7 bases between. Per the germline V gene, CDR1 is SGHTA and CDR2 is FQGNSA. The CDR3 runs 14 residues. Here the CDR3 DNA reads TGTGCCAGCAGCTTAGCTCTAGCGACAGATACGCAGTATTTT. Protein product: CASSLALATDTQYF.

The J gene is TRBJ1-1, the V gene TRBV2; 9 bases align to TRBD1. Germline V gives CDR1 SNHLY, CDR2 FYNNEI. V trimming: 6 bases; J trimming: 0 bases; junction bases outside the gene matches: 2. CDR3 length equals 14 residues. CDR3 bases: TGTGCCAGCAGACAGGGGGCCATGAACACTGAAGCTTTCTTT. Its translation is CASRQGAMNTEAFF.

The chain has TRBV6-5 and TRBJ1-6; 7 positions match TRBD1. Per germline, CDR1 MNHEY and CDR2 SVGAGI. Trimming removed 6 bases from V and 17 bases from J; junction bases left unmatched: 10. The length of the CDR3 is 12 residues. DNA of the CDR3: TGTGCCAGCAGAGTACAGGGACAGTTTATCCACTTT. Its translation is CASRVQGQFIHF.

The chain links TRBV9 to TRBJ2-1; D remains ambiguous. This CDR3 comprises 14 residues. CDR1 is SGDLS, CDR2 YYNGEE, per germline. V lost 0 bases, J lost 5 bases, and 9 bases lay in between. The CDR3 DNA sequence: TGTGCCAGCAGCGTAGACCCGACAAACAATGAGCAGTTCTTC. Translated, it gives CASSVDPTNNEQFF.

The V call is TRBV5-1, the J call TRBJ2-7, with 7 positions matching TRBD1. Per germline, CDR1 SGHRS and CDR2 YFSETQ. This CDR3 comprises 13 residues. Germline trimming cut 4 bases from V and 6 bases from J; bases unmatched to any gene: 7. The CDR3 here is CASSTDRVIEQYF. The DNA of the CDR3 is TGCGCCAGCAGCACTGACAGGGTGATCGAGCAGTACTTC.

The genes are TRBV5-8 and TRBJ1-1; the D is unclear. The CDR3 has 14 amino acids. V gave up 2 bases and J gave up 3 bases, with 11 bases separating them. The germline CDR1 and CDR2 sequences are SGHTS and YDEGEE. CDR3 bases: TGTGCCAGCAGCTTTGGCAGAGACTACACTGAAGCTTTCTTT. Translating gives CASSFGRDYTEAFF.

CDR3 amino acids: CASIFLGSGANVLTF. The CDR3 DNA reads as TGTGCCAGCATCTTTTTGGGATCTGGGGCCAACGTCCTGACTTTC. The V call is TRBV28, the J call TRBJ2-6, with D hard to call. This CDR3 is 15 amino acids long. CDR1 is MDHEN and CDR2 is SYDVKM in the germline V gene. The germline V and J ends were trimmed by 7 bases and 1 base, with 11 bases remaining between them.

The chain recombines TRBV5-1 with TRBJ2-5; TRBD1 matches 8 bases. This CDR3 region has 15 residues. Germline lookup yields CDR1 SGHRS and CDR2 YFSETQ. Trimming cost V 0 bases and J 5 bases; bases outside gene matches: 6. Written as DNA, the CDR3 is TGCGCCAGCAGCTTGGATGGACAGGGTGCGGAGACCCAGTACTTC. This translates into CASSLDGQGAETQYF.

The CDR3, as DNA: TGTGCCAGCAAACGGAACACAGATACGCAGTATTTT. Translating it yields CASKRNTDTQYF. The chain has TRBV6-1 and TRBJ2-3; the D is unclear. The V and J ends lost 7 bases and 2 bases respectively, with 7 bases between them. The CDR3 is made up of 12 amino acids. CDR1 and CDR2 from the germline V gene are MNHNS and SASEGT.

The chain couples TRBV11-1 to TRBJ2-7; the D gene is possibly TRBD2 (5 bases). Germline CDR1 is SGHAT and CDR2 is FQDESV (reference sequence). The V end was cut by 0 bases, the J end by 0 bases, with 9 bases between. The CDR3 covers 15 residues. CDR3 sequence (DNA): TGTGCCAGCAGCTTAGCAGCGGCCCCCTCCTACGAGCAGTACTTC. Residues: CASSLAAAPSYEQYF. The whole variable domain, remainder taken from reference TRBV11-1 and TRBJ2-7, is EAEVAQSPRYKITEKSQAVAFWCDPISGHATLYWYRQILGQGPELLVQFQDESVVDDSQLPKDRFSAERLKGVDSTLKIQPAELGDSAMYLCASSLAAAPSYEQYFGPGTRLTVT.

V gene TRBV30 combines with J gene TRBJ2-7; 8 bases map to TRBD1. The CDR3 loop spans 14 amino acids. Germline CDR1 is GTSNPN and CDR2 is SVGIG (reference sequence). Losses at the gene ends were 0 bases for V and 3 bases for J; bases not matched to a gene: 4. This chain's CDR3 is CAWSVLGQGYEQYF. CDR3 in DNA: TGTGCCTGGAGTGTACTTGGACAGGGCTACGAGCAGTACTTC. Variable domain in full (rest from reference TRBV30 and TRBJ2-7): SQTIHQWPATLVQPVGSPLSLECTVEGTSNPNLYWYRQAAGRGLQLLFYSVGIGQISSEVPQNLSASRPQDRQFILSSKKLLLSDSGFYLCAWSVLGQGYEQYFGPGTRLTVT.

With regard to this clone: The sample has other DNA sequences that encode this CDR3 too. The chain has TRBV18 and TRBJ2-1; 7 nucleotides agree with TRBD2. CDR1 KGHSH and CDR2 LQKENI come from the germline V gene. The length of the CDR3 is 14 residues. V lost 2 bases, J lost 5 bases, and 3 bases stayed unmatched. The CDR3 DNA reads as TGTGCCAGCTCACCAAGCCTAGCGGACAATGAGCAGTTCTTC. It is translated as CASSPSLADNEQFF.

V and J are TRBV4-1 and TRBJ1-5; D not certain. The V and J ends lost 2 bases and 3 bases respectively, with 11 bases between them. This CDR3 region has 15 residues. From germline, CDR1 is MGHRA and CDR2 YSYEKL. For the CDR3, the DNA is TGCGCCAGCAGCCAACTTGGGAGGGACAATCAGCCCCAGCATTTT. It specifies CASSQLGRDNQPQHF.

The chain links TRBV5-4 to TRBJ2-2; perhaps TRBD2 as D (6 bases). The CDR3 is 14 residues long. Germline V gives CDR1 SGHNT, CDR2 YYREEE (reference sequence). V was shortened by 5 bases and J by 0 bases, with 8 bases between the two germline ends. CDR3 amino acids: CASRGGTNTGELFF. DNA for the CDR3: TGTGCCAGCAGAGGAGGGACGAACACCGGGGAGCTGTTTTTT.

V gene TRBV6-6 combines with J gene TRBJ2-1, with TRBD2 matching 10 bases. V gave up 5 bases and J gave up 4 bases; unmatched junction bases: 5. Germline lookup yields CDR1 MNHNY and CDR2 SVGAGI (reference sequence). The CDR3 totals 15 residues. For the CDR3, the DNA is TGTGCCAGCAGTGTAGCGGGAGGAAAGTACAATGAGCAGTTCTTC. The encoded protein is CASSVAGGKYNEQFF.

The rearrangement joins TRBV10-3 to TRBJ1-6, with a possible D match to TRBD1 (5 bases). The CDR3 is made up of 15 amino acids. The germline V and J ends were trimmed by 3 bases and 8 bases, with 14 bases remaining between them. Germline assignment: CDR1 ENHRY and CDR2 SYGVKD. The CDR3 region has the DNA TGTGCCATCAGTGACAAGAACGGGGGAGATTCACCCCTCCACTTT. The encoded protein is CAISDKNGGDSPLHF.

The rearrangement links TRBV7-3 to TRBJ2-1, with D unclear. The CDR3 is made up of 14 amino acids. Between the trimmed V and J ends, which lost 5 bases and 0 bases, there was a span of 8 bases. Per the germline V gene, CDR1 is SGHTA and CDR2 is FQGTGA. The CDR3 nucleotides are TGTGCCAGCAGCATACCGGGCTCCTACAATGAGCAGTTCTTC. This sequence encodes CASSIPGSYNEQFF.

V is TRBV27 and J is TRBJ1-2, with D perhaps TRBD1 (6 bases). With 0 bases removed from V and 7 bases from J, the gap between germline ends came to 18 bases. CDR3 length: 16 residues. In germline, CDR1 is MNHEY, CDR2 SMNVEV (reference sequence). Written as DNA, the CDR3 is TGTGCCAGCAGTTTATCGTGGGACACTTCCGGGAGTGGCTACACCTTC. Translating it yields CASSLSWDTSGSGYTF.

Written as DNA, the CDR3 is TGTGCCTCTTATGACCGTACCGGGGGGAATCAGCCCCAGCATTTT. Amino acid sequence: CASYDRTGGNQPQHF. The rearrangement uses TRBV19 and TRBJ1-5; D might be TRBD1 (5 bases). CDR3 length: 15 residues. Trimming removed 11 bases at V and 4 bases at J, with 21 bases between. Germline CDR1 is LNHDA and CDR2 is SQIVND (reference sequence).